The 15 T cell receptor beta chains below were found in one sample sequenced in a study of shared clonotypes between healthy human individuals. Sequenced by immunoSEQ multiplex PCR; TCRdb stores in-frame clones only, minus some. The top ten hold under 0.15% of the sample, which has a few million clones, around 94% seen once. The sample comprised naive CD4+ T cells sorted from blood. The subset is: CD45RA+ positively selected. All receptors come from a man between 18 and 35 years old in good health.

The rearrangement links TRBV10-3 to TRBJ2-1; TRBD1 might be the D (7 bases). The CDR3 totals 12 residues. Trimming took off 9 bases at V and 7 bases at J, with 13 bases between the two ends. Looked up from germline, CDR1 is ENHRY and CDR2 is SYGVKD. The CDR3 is CAIGGGANEQFF. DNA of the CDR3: TGTGCCATAGGAGGGGGCGCGAATGAGCAGTTCTTC.

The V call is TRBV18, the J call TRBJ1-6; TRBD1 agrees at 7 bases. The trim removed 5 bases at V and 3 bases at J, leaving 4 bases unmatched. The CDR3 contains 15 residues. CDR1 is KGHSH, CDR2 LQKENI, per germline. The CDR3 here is CASSGGQFYNSPLHF. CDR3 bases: TGTGCCAGCTCAGGGGGACAGTTCTATAATTCACCCCTCCACTTT.

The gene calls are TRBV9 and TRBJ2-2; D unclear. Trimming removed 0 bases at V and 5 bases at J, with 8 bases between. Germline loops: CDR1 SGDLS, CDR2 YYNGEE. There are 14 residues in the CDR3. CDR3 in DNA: TGTGCCAGCAGCGTAGGGATGGTTACCGGGGAGCTGTTTTTT. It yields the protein CASSVGMVTGELFF.

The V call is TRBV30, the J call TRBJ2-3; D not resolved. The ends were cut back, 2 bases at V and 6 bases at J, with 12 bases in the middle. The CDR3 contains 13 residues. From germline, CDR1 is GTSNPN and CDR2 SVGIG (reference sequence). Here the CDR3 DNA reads TGTGCCTGGAGTCCTTCCCTCCAGGATACGCAGTATTTT. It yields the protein CAWSPSLQDTQYF.

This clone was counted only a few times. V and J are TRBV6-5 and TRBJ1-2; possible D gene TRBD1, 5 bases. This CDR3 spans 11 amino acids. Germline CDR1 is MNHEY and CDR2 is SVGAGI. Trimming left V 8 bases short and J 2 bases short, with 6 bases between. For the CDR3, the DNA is TGTGCCAGCTACAGGAACTATGGCTACACCTTC. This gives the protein CASYRNYGYTF.

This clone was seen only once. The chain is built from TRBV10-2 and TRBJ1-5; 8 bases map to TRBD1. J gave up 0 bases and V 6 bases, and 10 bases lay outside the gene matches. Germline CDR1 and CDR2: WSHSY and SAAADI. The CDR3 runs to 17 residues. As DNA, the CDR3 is TGCGCCAGCAGCCTTACCTCGACAGGGGTTAGCAATCAGCCCCAGCATTTT. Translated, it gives CASSLTSTGVSNQPQHF.

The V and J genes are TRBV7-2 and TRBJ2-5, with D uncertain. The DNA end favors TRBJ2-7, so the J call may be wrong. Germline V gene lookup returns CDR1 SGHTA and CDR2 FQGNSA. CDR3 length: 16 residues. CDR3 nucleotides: TGTGCCAGCAGCTCCTTACTTCAACATCGCGGCTACGAGCAGTACTTC. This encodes CASSSLLQHRGYEQYF.

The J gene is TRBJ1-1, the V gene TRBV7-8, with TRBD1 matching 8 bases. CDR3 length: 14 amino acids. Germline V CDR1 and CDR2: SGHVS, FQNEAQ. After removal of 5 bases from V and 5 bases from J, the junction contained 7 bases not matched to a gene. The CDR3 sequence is CASSPLQGGTEAFF. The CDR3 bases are TGTGCCAGCAGCCCCTTACAGGGGGGGACTGAAGCTTTCTTT. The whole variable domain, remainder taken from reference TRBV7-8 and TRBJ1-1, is GAGVSQSPRYKVAKRGQDVALRCDPISGHVSLFWYQQALGQGPEFLTYFQNEAQLDKSGLPSDRFFAERPEGSVSTLKIQRTQQEDSAVYLCASSPLQGGTEAFFGQGTRLTVV.

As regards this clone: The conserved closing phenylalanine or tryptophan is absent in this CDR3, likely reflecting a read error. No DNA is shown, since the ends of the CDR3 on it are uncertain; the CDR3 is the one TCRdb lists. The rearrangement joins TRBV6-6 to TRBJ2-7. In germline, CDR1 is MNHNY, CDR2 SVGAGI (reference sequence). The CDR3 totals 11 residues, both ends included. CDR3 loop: CASTSIYGPTG.

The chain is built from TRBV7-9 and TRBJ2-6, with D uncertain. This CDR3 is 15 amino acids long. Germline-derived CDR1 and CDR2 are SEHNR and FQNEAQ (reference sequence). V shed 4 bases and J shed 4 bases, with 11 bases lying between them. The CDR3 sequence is CASSSEPAGANVLTF. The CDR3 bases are TGTGCCAGCAGCTCGGAGCCTGCGGGGGCCAACGTCCTGACTTTC.

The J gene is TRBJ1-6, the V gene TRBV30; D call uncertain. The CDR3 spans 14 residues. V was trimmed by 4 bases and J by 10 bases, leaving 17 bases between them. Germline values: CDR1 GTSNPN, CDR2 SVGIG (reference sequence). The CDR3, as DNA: TGTGCCTGGACTCCCGATTTTGTGGGCTCACCCCTCCACTTT. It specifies CAWTPDFVGSPLHF. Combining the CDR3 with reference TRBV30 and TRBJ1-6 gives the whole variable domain SQTIHQWPATLVQPVGSPLSLECTVEGTSNPNLYWYRQAAGRGLQLLFYSVGIGQISSEVPQNLSASRPQDRQFILSSKKLLLSDSGFYLCAWTPDFVGSPLHFGNGTRLTVT.

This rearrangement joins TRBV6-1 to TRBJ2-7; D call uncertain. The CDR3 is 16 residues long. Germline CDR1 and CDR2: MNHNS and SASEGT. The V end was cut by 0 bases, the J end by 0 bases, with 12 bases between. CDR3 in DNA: TGTGCCAGCAGTGAAGCGTCCGGCCTCAGCTCCTACGAGCAGTACTTC. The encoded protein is CASSEASGLSSYEQYF.

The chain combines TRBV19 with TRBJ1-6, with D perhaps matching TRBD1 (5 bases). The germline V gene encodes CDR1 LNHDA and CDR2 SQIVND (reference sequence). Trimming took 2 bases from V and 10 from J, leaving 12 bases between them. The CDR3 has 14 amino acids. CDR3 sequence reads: CASSIRGERSPLHF. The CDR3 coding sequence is TGTGCCAGTAGTATACGAGGGGAGAGGTCACCCCTCCACTTT. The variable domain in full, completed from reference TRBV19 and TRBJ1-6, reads DGGITQSPKYLFRKEGQNVTLSCEQNLNHDAMYWYRQDPGQGLRLIYYSQIVNDFQKGDIAEGYSVSREKKESFPLTVTSAQKNPTAFYLCASSIRGERSPLHFGNGTRLTVT.

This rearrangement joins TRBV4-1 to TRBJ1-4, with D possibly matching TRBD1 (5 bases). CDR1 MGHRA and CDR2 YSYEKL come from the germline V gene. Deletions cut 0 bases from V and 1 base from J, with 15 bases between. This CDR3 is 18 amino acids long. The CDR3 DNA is TGCGCCAGCAGCCAAGATAGGTCAGGGTTAGGAACTAATGAAAAACTGTTTTTT. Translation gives CASSQDRSGLGTNEKLFF.

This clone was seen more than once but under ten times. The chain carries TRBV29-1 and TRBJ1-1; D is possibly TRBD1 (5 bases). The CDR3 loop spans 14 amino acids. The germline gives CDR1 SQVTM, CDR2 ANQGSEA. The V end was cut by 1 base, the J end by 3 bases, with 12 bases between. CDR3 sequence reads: CSVEVQGRYTEAFF. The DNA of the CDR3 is TGCAGCGTTGAAGTCCAGGGACGATACACTGAAGCTTTCTTT.